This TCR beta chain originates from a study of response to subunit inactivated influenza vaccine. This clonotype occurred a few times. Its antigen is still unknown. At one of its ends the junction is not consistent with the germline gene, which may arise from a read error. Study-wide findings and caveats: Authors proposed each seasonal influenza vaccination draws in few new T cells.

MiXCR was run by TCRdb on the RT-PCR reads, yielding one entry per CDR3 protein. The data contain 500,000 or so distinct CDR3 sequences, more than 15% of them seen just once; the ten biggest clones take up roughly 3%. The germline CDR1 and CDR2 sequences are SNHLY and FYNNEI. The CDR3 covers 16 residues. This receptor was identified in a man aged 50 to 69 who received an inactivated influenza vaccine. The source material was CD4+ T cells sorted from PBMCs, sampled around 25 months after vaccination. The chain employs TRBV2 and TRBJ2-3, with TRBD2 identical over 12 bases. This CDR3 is CASREGLAGSTDTQYF. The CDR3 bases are TGTGCCAGCAGGGAAGGACTAGCGGGGAGCACAGATACGCAGTATTTT.